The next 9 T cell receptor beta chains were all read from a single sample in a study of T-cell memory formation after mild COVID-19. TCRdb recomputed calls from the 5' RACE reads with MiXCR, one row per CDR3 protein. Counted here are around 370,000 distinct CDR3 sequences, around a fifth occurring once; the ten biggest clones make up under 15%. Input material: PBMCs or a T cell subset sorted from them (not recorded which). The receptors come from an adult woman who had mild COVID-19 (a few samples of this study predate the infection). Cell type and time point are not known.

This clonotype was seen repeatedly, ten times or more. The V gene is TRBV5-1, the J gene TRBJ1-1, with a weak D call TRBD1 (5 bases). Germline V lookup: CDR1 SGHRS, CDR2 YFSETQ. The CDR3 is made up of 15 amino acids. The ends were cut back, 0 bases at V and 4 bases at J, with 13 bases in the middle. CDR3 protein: CASSLGGDGGTEAFF. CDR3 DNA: TGCGCCAGCAGCTTGGGCGGGGACGGGGGCACTGAAGCTTTCTTT.

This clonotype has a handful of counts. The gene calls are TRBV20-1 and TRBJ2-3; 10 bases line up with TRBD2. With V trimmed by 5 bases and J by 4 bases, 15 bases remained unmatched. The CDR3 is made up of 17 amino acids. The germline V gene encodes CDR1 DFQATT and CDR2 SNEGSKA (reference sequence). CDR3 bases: TGCAGTGCTCAATCCGGGTGGCTAGCGGGAGTGGCAGATACGCAGTATTTT. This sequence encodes CSAQSGWLAGVADTQYF.

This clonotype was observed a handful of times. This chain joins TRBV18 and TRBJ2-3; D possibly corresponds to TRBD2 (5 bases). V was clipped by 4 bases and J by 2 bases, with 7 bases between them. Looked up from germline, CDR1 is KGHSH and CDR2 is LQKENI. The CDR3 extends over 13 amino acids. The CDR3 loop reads CASSQGVTDTQYF. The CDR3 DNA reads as TGTGCCAGCTCACAGGGAGTCACAGATACGCAGTATTTT.

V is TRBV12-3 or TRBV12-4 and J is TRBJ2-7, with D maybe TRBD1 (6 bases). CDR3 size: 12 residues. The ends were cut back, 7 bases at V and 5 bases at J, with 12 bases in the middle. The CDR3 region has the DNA TGTGCCAGCAACCTTGGGGGCCACGAGCAGTACTTC. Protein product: CASNLGGHEQYF.

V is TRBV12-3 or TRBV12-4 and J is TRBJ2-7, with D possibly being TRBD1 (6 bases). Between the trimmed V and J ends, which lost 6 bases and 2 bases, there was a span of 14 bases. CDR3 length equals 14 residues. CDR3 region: CASRPTGPTYEQYF. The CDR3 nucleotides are TGTGCCAGCAGGCCGACAGGCCCGACCTACGAGCAGTACTTC.

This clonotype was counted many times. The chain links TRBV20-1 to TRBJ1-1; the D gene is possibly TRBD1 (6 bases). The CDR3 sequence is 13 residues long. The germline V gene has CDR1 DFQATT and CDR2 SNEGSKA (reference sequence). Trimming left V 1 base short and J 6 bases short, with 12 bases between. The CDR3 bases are TGCAGTGCTAGAGCCCGGGGGCGGCCTGAAGCTTTCTTT. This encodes CSARARGRPEAFF.

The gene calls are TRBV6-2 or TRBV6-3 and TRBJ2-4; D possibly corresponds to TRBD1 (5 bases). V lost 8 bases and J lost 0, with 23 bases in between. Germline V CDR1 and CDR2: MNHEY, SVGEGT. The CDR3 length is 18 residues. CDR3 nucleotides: TGTGCCAGCCGCCAGCCCGCCCTGGGGCTTACAGCCAAAAACATTCAGTACTTC. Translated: CASRQPALGLTAKNIQYF.

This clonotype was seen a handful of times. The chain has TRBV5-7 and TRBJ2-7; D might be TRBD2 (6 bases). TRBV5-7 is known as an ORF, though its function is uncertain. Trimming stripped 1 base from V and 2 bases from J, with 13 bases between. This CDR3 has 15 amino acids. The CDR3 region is CASSLSFVAAYEQYF. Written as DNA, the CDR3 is TGTGCCAGCAGCTTGAGTTTTGTAGCGGCCTACGAGCAGTACTTC.

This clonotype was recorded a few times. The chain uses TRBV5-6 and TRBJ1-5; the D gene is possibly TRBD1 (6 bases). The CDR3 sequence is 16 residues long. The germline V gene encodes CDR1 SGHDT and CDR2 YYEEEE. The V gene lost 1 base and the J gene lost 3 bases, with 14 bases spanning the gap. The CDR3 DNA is TGTGCCAGCAGCTTGAGTGGGGGCGCGGTCAATCAGCCCCAGCATTTT. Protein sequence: CASSLSGGAVNQPQHF.